This T cell receptor (beta chain) was identified during a study of CD8+ T cells in alopecia areata. This clone appeared a few times. Germline CDR1 is SGHAT and CDR2 is FQNNGV. Deletions cut 6 bases from V and 8 bases from J, with 11 bases between. CDR3 length: 12 residues. Treatment described: oral pan-JAK inhibitor, 5-10 mg twice daily. cDNA reverse transcribed from extracted RNA served as the sequencing template. Libraries were prepared by immunoSEQ multiplex PCR; TCRdb keeps only in-frame clonotypes and omits some of them. The sample lists 87,000 or so clones; about three quarters were seen once. The sample was CD8+ T cells sorted from blood, taken around week 44, from a patient treated with tofacitinib. The clonotype comes from a human donor with alopecia areata. This chain joins TRBV11-2 and TRBJ2-1, with a tentative D call TRBD1 (5 bases). In DNA, the CDR3 is TGTGCCAGCAGTCCCGGACACGATGAGCAGTTCTTC. It specifies CASSPGHDEQFF. The entire variable domain, with the rest obtained from reference TRBV11-2 and TRBJ2-1, is as follows: EAGVAQSPRYKIIEKRQSVAFWCNPISGHATLYWYQQILGQGPKLLIQFQNNGVVDDSQLPKDRFSAERLKGVDSTLKIQPAKLEDSAVYLCASSPGHDEQFFGPGTRLTVL.